This T cell receptor (beta chain) was sequenced for a study of neurological immune-mediated disorders (dated by TCRdb to about 2019). About the full investigation: Among the roughly 35 multiple sclerosis patients, about 31 had relapsing-remitting MS and 3 had secondary progressive MS. Of the 68 subjects in the cohort, about 14 were HAM/TSP patients, about 34 were multiple sclerosis patients, and approximately 20 were healthy controls. The study compared peripheral blood TCR-beta repertoires of HTLV-I-associated myelopathy (HAM/TSP) patients, multiple sclerosis patients and healthy controls using UMI-based sequencing. Alongside PBMC samples, the set of about 100 TCR-beta libraries contained longitudinal samples, technical triplicates, and paired CD4+ and CD8+ T-cell subsets that had been sorted.

Unsorted PBMC libraries were generated from 2 million PBMCs stored in RNAlater at -80 °C until RNA extraction. Multiple sclerosis patients were enrolled in a US clinical protocol evaluating disease progression by magnetic resonance imaging. PBMCs were separated from peripheral blood using Ficoll-Hypaque density gradient centrifugation and then cryopreserved in liquid nitrogen. The CDR3, from cysteine to phenylalanine, totals 16 residues. The CDR3 DNA has 48 bases and is translated from base 1. CDR1 and CDR2 are drawn from the germline V gene (reference sequence): DFQATT, SNEGSKA. V is trimmed back by 0 bases and J by 5 bases, and the junction contains 6 bases that no gene match accounts for. What the research found in general, with its limitations: TCR clonal expansion was highest in HAM/TSP patients and lowest in MS patients, with MS patients falling below even healthy controls. No clinical or MRI features were associated with the MS cluster, and the authors said that larger cohorts are needed. Repertoires from 18 of 34 MS patients were grouped by phylogenetic analysis into a cluster of related CDR3 sequences, suggesting a possible repertoire-level signature. Across subjects, expanded clones never shared an identical CDR3 amino acid sequence, which suggests that the TCR-beta repertoires in every group were private.

cDNA was synthesized by template-switch 5'RACE using a primer with a 10-nucleotide random unique molecular identifier that tagged each TCR transcript. Over 190 million TCR-beta sequences, covering 15-18 subjects, were produced in each sequencing run. The RNeasy kit was used for extraction of total RNA. The KAPA Real-time Library Amplification kit was used to amplify TCR-beta VDJ regions with primers for the TCR constant region and the 5'RACE anchor. Sample indexes and Illumina adaptors were added in a first PCR, and a second PCR then increased library yield. After Ampure bead purification, the roughly 650 bp TCR product was size-selected on a 2% E-gel SizeSelection system. Before pooling, libraries had their quality checked on a Bioanalyzer, their concentration measured with Qubit, and their quantity determined with the Kapa Library Quantification kit. Paired-end 2 x 150 bp sequencing of the libraries was performed on an Illumina HiSeq 2500. To increase sequence diversity, about 24-32% phiX was spiked into each library pool. The authors' pipeline ran thus. The UMI-based MiGEC pipeline processed quality-filtered reads and removed over 80% of raw TCR sequences during error correction. VDJ genes were aligned to IMGT germline references, and clonotypes were defined by unique CDR3 amino acid sequence plus V-J genes. Clonal expansion, Shannon diversity and CDR3 relatedness (CalcPairwiseDistances, ClusterSamples) were evaluated with VDJtools, and phylogenetic trees were built with CLCbio workbench. A clone was classed as expanded if it had 8 or more unique UMIs, a cutoff based on coefficient-of-variation modelling across technical triplicates. Using fastp at Q25 and MiXCR, TCRdb reprocessed the public reads and kept productive beta chains. A single entry per CDR3 protein holds the most common genes and DNA from its merged rows. These V and J calls derive from TCRdb rather than the authors' analysis. The sample table lists 60,000 to 70,000 distinct CDR3 sequences, roughly 4.9% of them with a count of one. The ten largest clones represent roughly 6% of the sample.

This clonotype was recorded at least ten times. No antigen is known for it. Base qualities are not recorded, but no much larger clone differs from it by a single base. The V and J segments used are TRBV20-1 and TRBJ2-3, and 12 bases in between align with TRBD2. Specimen: PBMCs. This TCR derives from a human donor with multiple sclerosis. The donor label of this sample is uncertain. The DNA is TGCAGTGCTAGAGAGGCTAGCGGGGGGGTTAGAGATACGCAGTATTTT. Protein translation: CSAREASGGVRDTQYF.